The following is a T cell receptor beta chain sequence with its context. V was cut by 4 bases and J by 1 base, with 18 bases left in between. Germline CDR1 and CDR2: SGHRS and YFSETQ. The CDR3 loop spans 17 amino acids. The data were obtained in a study of blood T cell repertoires in COVID-19. Sequenced by immunoSEQ multiplex PCR; TCRdb stores in-frame clones only, minus some. The sample records around 140,000 clones, roughly 84% being singletons. The sequencing input was peripheral blood. The chain links TRBV5-1 to TRBJ1-3; D perhaps matches TRBD1 (5 bases). This TCR derives from a man between 60 and 75 years old with acute or convalescent COVID-19. The CDR3 DNA reads TGCGCCAGCAGCGGTGGGGCAAACCGGGTTTCTGGAAACACCATATATTTT. Translation: CASSGGANRVSGNTIYF.